These 19 T cell receptor beta chains came from one sample sequenced in a study of T cell responses to AZD1222 COVID-19 vaccine. Using immunoSEQ multiplex PCR, the repertoire was profiled, and TCRdb retains in-frame clones only, with some absent. The top ten hold about 6.7% of the sample, which has about 130,000 clones, about 93% seen once. The sequencing here drew on peripheral blood, taken 28 days after the second AZD1222 dose. Receptors originate from an adult who received the AZD1222 COVID-19 vaccine.

V is TRBV14 and J is TRBJ1-2; maybe TRBD1 (6 bases). Germline CDR1 SGHDN, CDR2 FVKESK. Trimming took 0 bases from V and 7 from J, leaving 15 bases between them. This CDR3 is built from 15 residues. CDR3 region: CASSQDLAGAGGYTF. The CDR3 nucleotides read TGTGCCAGCAGCCAAGATCTGGCAGGGGCGGGTGGCTACACCTTC.

V is TRBV10-3 and J is TRBJ2-1; possibly TRBD1 for D (7 bases). The V gene's germline CDR1 is ENHRY and CDR2 SYGVKD. Trimming removed 0 bases at V and 6 bases at J, with 15 bases between. The CDR3 runs 16 residues. The CDR3 DNA is TGTGCCATCAGTGAGTCGGAGGGGGCCCTTACCAATGAGCAGTTCTTC. Its protein product is CAISESEGALTNEQFF.

The genes are TRBV28 and TRBJ1-1; 9 nucleotides line up with TRBD1. CDR3 length equals 16 residues. After removal of 5 bases from V and 0 bases from J, the junction contained 7 bases not matched to a gene. Germline V gives CDR1 MDHEN, CDR2 SYDVKM. The CDR3 reads CASSVGYRGLNTEAFF. For the CDR3, the DNA is TGTGCCAGCAGTGTCGGATACAGGGGGCTGAACACTGAAGCTTTCTTT.

The rearrangement joins TRBV7-8 to TRBJ1-2; D possibly corresponds to TRBD1 (5 bases). There are 16 residues in the CDR3. CDR1 SGHVS and CDR2 FQNEAQ come from the germline V gene. V was clipped by 5 bases and J by 5 bases, with 21 bases between them. For the CDR3, the DNA is TGTGCCAGCAGCGGCTCCAAGACAGCTCCCTCTTATGGCTACACCTTC. This translates into CASSGSKTAPSYGYTF.

The genes are TRBV30 and TRBJ1-2; D is perhaps TRBD1 (6 bases). Trimming left V 3 bases short and J 3 bases short, with 17 bases between. Germline V gene lookup returns CDR1 GTSNPN and CDR2 SVGIG (reference sequence). The CDR3 is 15 residues long. CDR3 in DNA: TGTGCCTGGAGATTTGGGGGCGCGGATTACTATGGCTACACCTTC. Amino acids: CAWRFGGADYYGYTF.

The V and J genes are TRBV3-1 (or the pseudogene TRBV3-2) and TRBJ2-2; TRBD2 is a possible D gene (5 bases). Trimming left V 4 bases short and J 8 bases short, with 14 bases between. This CDR3 is 14 amino acids long. Germline V gene sequence: CDR1 LGHDT, CDR2 YNNKEL (reference sequence). CDR3 amino acids: CASSLPDRRGELFF. The CDR3 region has the DNA TGTGCCAGCAGCCTGCCCGACCGGAGGGGGGAGCTGTTTTTT.

The chain is built from TRBV5-1 and TRBJ1-1; D gene ambiguous. This CDR3 contains 14 residues. V lost 4 bases, J lost 3 bases, and 13 bases lay in between. The V gene's germline CDR1 is SGHRS and CDR2 YFSETQ. CDR3 nucleotides: TGCGCCAGCAGCCTGAGGTCGGGGTACACTGAAGCTTTCTTT. Its translation is CASSLRSGYTEAFF.

In DNA, the CDR3 is TGTGCCAGGGGAGGACTCAACATAGCCAAAAACATTCAGTACTTC. Its translation: CARGGLNIAKNIQYF. The chain carries TRBV14 and TRBJ2-4; perhaps TRBD2 as D (6 bases). The CDR3 contains 15 residues. Trimming stripped 9 bases from V and 0 bases from J, with 15 bases between. The V gene's germline CDR1 is SGHDN and CDR2 FVKESK.

The rearrangement joins TRBV6-4 to TRBJ2-1; 10 bases align to TRBD2. With 0 bases clipped from V and 9 bases from J, the junction kept 8 bases outside the gene matches. The V gene's germline CDR1 is MRHNA and CDR2 SNTAGT. The CDR3 extends over 16 amino acids. The CDR3 DNA reads as TGTGCCAGCAGTGACTCGATGAGCGGGGGGGCCGGTGAGCAGTTCTTC. Its protein product is CASSDSMSGGAGEQFF.

The J gene is TRBJ2-7, the V gene TRBV3-1 (or the pseudogene TRBV3-2); 11 bases are a match to TRBD2. Trimming took 5 bases from V and 2 from J; bases not matched to a gene: 5. CDR1 and CDR2 from the germline V gene are LGHDT and YNNKEL (reference sequence). The CDR3 sequence is 15 residues long. The DNA for the CDR3 is TGTGCCAGCAGCTCCTTAGCGGGGGGGACCTACGAGCAGTACTTC. As protein: CASSSLAGGTYEQYF.

The CDR3 protein is CASSPGGGEQETQYF. The CDR3, as DNA: TGCGCCAGCAGCCCCGGGGGGGGAGAGCAAGAGACCCAGTACTTC. The chain couples TRBV4-1 to TRBJ2-5; 8 bases are shared with TRBD2. The J segment lost 2 bases and the V segment lost 4 bases, leaving 6 bases of the junction unmatched. Germline-derived CDR1 and CDR2 are MGHRA and YSYEKL. The CDR3 totals 15 residues.

The chain is built from TRBV30 and TRBJ1-2; TRBD1 matches at 7 bases. Germline CDR1 GTSNPN, CDR2 SVGIG (reference sequence). J was trimmed by 2 bases and V by 4 bases; bases with no gene match: 4. The CDR3 has 13 amino acids. The CDR3 protein is CAWTWDSNYGYTF. The CDR3 DNA follows: TGTGCCTGGACCTGGGACAGCAACTATGGCTACACCTTC.

V usage is TRBV13 and J usage is TRBJ2-2; D might be TRBD1 or TRBD2, each matching 5 bases. This CDR3 is built from 20 residues. CDR1 and CDR2 from the germline V gene are PRHDT and FYEKMQ (reference sequence). Trimming cost V 5 bases and J 7 bases, with 32 bases left between them. The CDR3 reads CASSPDPEGTAKLGSGELFF. The CDR3 DNA sequence: TGTGCCAGCAGCCCCGACCCAGAAGGGACGGCCAAACTGGGGAGCGGGGAGCTGTTTTTT.

The rearrangement links TRBV28 to TRBJ1-6; TRBD1 is a possible D gene (6 bases). The V end lost 2 bases, the J end lost 8 bases, and 10 bases lay between the germline ends. In germline, CDR1 is MDHEN, CDR2 SYDVKM. This CDR3 has 14 residues. Here the CDR3 reads CASSLGGADSPLHF. The CDR3, as DNA: TGTGCCAGCAGTTTAGGGGGGGCAGATTCACCCCTCCACTTT.

This chain connects TRBV11-2 to TRBJ1-6; D perhaps matches TRBD1 (5 bases). The CDR3 runs to 15 residues. V gave up 6 bases and J gave up 5 bases, with 14 bases separating them. The V gene's germline CDR1 is SGHAT and CDR2 FQNNGV. In DNA, the CDR3 is TGTGCCAGCAGGGCGCCCGGACAAAATAATTCACCCCTCCACTTT. Translated, it gives CASRAPGQNNSPLHF. Filled out from reference TRBV11-2 and TRBJ1-6, the complete variable domain reads EAGVAQSPRYKIIEKRQSVAFWCNPISGHATLYWYQQILGQGPKLLIQFQNNGVVDDSQLPKDRFSAERLKGVDSTLKIQPAKLEDSAVYLCASRAPGQNNSPLHFGNGTRLTVT.

The rearrangement joins TRBV7-9 to TRBJ1-1; D is possibly TRBD1 (5 bases). In germline, CDR1 is SEHNR, CDR2 FQNEAQ (reference sequence). V was trimmed by 5 bases and J by 1 base, leaving 11 bases between them. This CDR3 has 14 amino acids. The CDR3 DNA follows: TGTGCCAGCAGCGCATTTACAGGGAACACTGAAGCTTTCTTT. It codes for CASSAFTGNTEAFF.

The chain is built from TRBV25-1 and TRBJ1-1, with TRBD1 as a possible D gene (6 bases). This CDR3 comprises 16 residues. Trimming took off 0 bases at V and 3 bases at J, with 14 bases between the two ends. The germline CDR1 and CDR2 sequences are MGHDK and SYGVNS. The CDR3 is CASSEYIHGGDTEAFF. The CDR3 bases are TGTGCCAGCAGTGAATATATTCATGGGGGCGACACTGAAGCTTTCTTT.

The rearrangement links TRBV3-1 (or the pseudogene TRBV3-2) to TRBJ2-7; D unclear. This CDR3 region has 13 residues. CDR1 is LGHDT, CDR2 YNNKEL, per germline (reference sequence). Trimming left V 0 bases short and J 1 base short, with 4 bases between. The DNA for the CDR3 is TGTGCCAGCAGCCAAGAGAGGTCCTACGAGCAGTACTTC. It is translated as CASSQERSYEQYF.

The CDR3 nucleotides read TGTGCCTACCGGGACAGATATAATTCACCCCTCCACTTT. Its protein is CAYRDRYNSPLHF. J is TRBJ1-6 and V is TRBV28, with 7 nucleotides matching TRBD1. CDR1 MDHEN and CDR2 SYDVKM come from the germline V gene. This CDR3 spans 13 amino acids. V shed 11 bases, J shed 4 bases, and the junction held 5 bases outside the gene matches.